What follows are 20 T cell receptor beta chains derived from one specimen sequenced in a study of T cells after yellow fever vaccination. Each CDR3 protein is one row after TCRdb ran MiXCR on the 5' RACE reads. In the table there are 450,000 to 600,000 distinct CDR3 sequences, approximately 13% of which are singletons. This sample comprised PBMCs, obtained on the day of the yellow fever booster vaccination. These receptors came from a man aged 25 to 40 who received the YFV17D yellow fever vaccine.

This clonotype was picked up many times. This rearrangement joins TRBV7-9 to TRBJ2-7, with 9 bases identical to TRBD2. After removal of 5 bases from V and 2 bases from J, the junction contained 10 bases not matched to a gene. The CDR3 sequence is 16 residues long. Germline CDR1 and CDR2: SEHNR and FQNEAQ (reference sequence). Written as DNA, the CDR3 is TGTGCCAGCAGCCGAATCGGTAGCGGGAGCCCCTACGAGCAGTACTTC. This translates into CASSRIGSGSPYEQYF.

The sample holds a few counts of this clonotype. The chain links TRBV18 to TRBJ2-5, with TRBD2 matching over 12 bases. Trimming removed 3 bases from V and 4 bases from J; junction bases left unmatched: 6. Germline CDR1 reads KGHSH; CDR2 reads LQKENI. This CDR3 is 16 amino acids long. The DNA for the CDR3 is TGTGCCAGCTCACCTAAAAAGACTAGCGGGAGAGAGACCCAGTACTTC. Its protein product is CASSPKKTSGRETQYF. Filled out from reference TRBV18 and TRBJ2-5, the complete variable domain reads NAGVMQNPRHLVRRRGQEARLRCSPMKGHSHVYWYRQLPEEGLKFMVYLQKENIIDESGMPKERFSAEFPKEGPSILRIQQVVRGDSAAYFCASSPKKTSGRETQYFGPGTRLLVL.

This clonotype showed up just a few times. CDR3 in amino acids: CASSFLLASSYNEQFF. DNA of the CDR3: TGTGCCAGCAGTTTTCTCTTGGCGAGCTCCTACAATGAGCAGTTCTTC. The V and J genes are TRBV28 and TRBJ2-1; D is unclear. Germline V gene data show CDR1 as MDHEN and CDR2 as SYDVKM. The ends were cut back, 3 bases at V and 0 bases at J, with 12 bases in the middle. The CDR3 length is 16 residues. Variable domain in full (rest from reference TRBV28 and TRBJ2-1): DVKVTQSSRYLVKRTGEKVFLECVQDMDHENMFWYRQDPGLGLRLIYFSYDVKMKEKGDIPEGYSVSREKKERFSLILESASTNQTSMYLCASSFLLASSYNEQFFGPGTRLTVL.

This clonotype was recorded a few times. The V call is TRBV5-1, the J call TRBJ2-5; TRBD1 agrees at 9 bases. The CDR3 totals 17 residues. Unmatched junction bases numbered 11, after V lost 0 bases and J lost 5 bases. The germline gives CDR1 SGHRS, CDR2 YFSETQ. The CDR3 DNA sequence: TGCGCCAGCAGCTTGGGCCGCGACAGGGGGAACTTTGAGACCCAGTACTTC. Residues: CASSLGRDRGNFETQYF. The whole variable domain, filled in from reference TRBV5-1 and TRBJ2-5, reads KAGVTQTPRYLIKTRGQQVTLSCSPISGHRSVSWYQQTPGQGLQFLFEYFSETQRNKGNFPGRFSGRQFSNSRSEMNVSTLELGDSALYLCASSLGRDRGNFETQYFGPGTRLLVL.

This clonotype was counted only a few times. The CDR3 DNA sequence: TGTGCCAGCAGGGCCCCCGGGACAATTAGCAATCAGCCCCAGCATTTT. Translating it yields CASRAPGTISNQPQHF. V usage is TRBV12-3 or TRBV12-4 and J usage is TRBJ1-5; a weak D match, TRBD1 (6 bases). The CDR3 has 16 amino acids. V lost 6 bases, J lost 0 bases, and 15 bases lay in between.

In its sample, this clonotype was seen a few times. The chain has TRBV20-1 and TRBJ1-5; 7 bases map to TRBD1. With 1 base clipped from V and 1 base from J, the junction kept 4 bases outside the gene matches. From germline, CDR1 is DFQATT and CDR2 SNEGSKA (reference sequence). CDR3 size: 15 residues. The CDR3 spells CSARGGQISNQPQHF. CDR3 in DNA: TGCAGTGCTAGAGGGGGACAGATAAGCAATCAGCCCCAGCATTTT.

This clonotype appeared a few times. The J gene is TRBJ2-1, the V gene TRBV20-1; D possibly corresponds to TRBD2 (6 bases). The CDR3 spans 15 residues. The germline V gene has CDR1 DFQATT and CDR2 SNEGSKA (reference sequence). The germline V and J ends were trimmed by 1 base and 7 bases, with 17 bases remaining between them. CDR3 in amino acids: CSARGPEGPWNEQFF. The CDR3 DNA sequence: TGCAGTGCTAGAGGCCCGGAGGGTCCCTGGAATGAGCAGTTCTTC.

The chain employs TRBV5-1 and TRBJ2-7, with D perhaps assigned TRBD1 or TRBD2 (5 bases each). Germline V lookup: CDR1 SGHRS, CDR2 YFSETQ. V gave up 0 bases and J gave up 6 bases, with 13 bases separating them. The CDR3 length is 14 residues. CDR3 amino acids: CASSLGGTAAEQYF. The CDR3 DNA is TGCGCCAGCAGCTTGGGGGGGACGGCGGCCGAGCAGTACTTC.

This chain uses TRBV5-1 with TRBJ2-5, with a tentative D call TRBD1 (5 bases). The germline V gene has CDR1 SGHRS and CDR2 YFSETQ. The CDR3 spans 13 residues. V dropped 4 bases and J dropped 2 bases, with 9 bases sitting between them. The CDR3 sequence is CASSADSQETQYF. The CDR3 nucleotides are TGCGCCAGCAGCGCCGACAGTCAAGAGACCCAGTACTTC.

This chain uses TRBV6-5 with TRBJ2-5, with D perhaps matching TRBD1 (5 bases). Trimming left V 1 base short and J 5 bases short, with 11 bases between. This CDR3 has 14 amino acids. Germline V lookup: CDR1 MNHEY, CDR2 SVGAGI. CDR3 region: CASSYLQVAETQYF. The CDR3 DNA is TGTGCCAGCAGTTACTTACAGGTAGCCGAGACCCAGTACTTC.

A few counts support this clonotype. The CDR3, as DNA: TGTGCCAGCAGCCCACAGACCCTCCTTCGTAGGGGGGAGAACACCGGGGAGCTGTTTTTT. Translation: CASSPQTLLRRGENTGELFF. V usage is TRBV7-8 and J usage is TRBJ2-2; D may correspond to TRBD1 or TRBD2 (6 bases each). The CDR3 has 20 residues. Trimming took off 5 bases at V and 1 base at J, with 26 bases between the two ends. Germline V CDR1 and CDR2: SGHVS, FQNEAQ.

The chain is built from TRBV10-3 and TRBJ2-2; 11 bases fit TRBD2. The CDR3 covers 16 residues. The junction had 7 bases not matched to a gene; V was cut back by 3 bases and J by 7 bases. The V gene's germline CDR1 is ENHRY and CDR2 SYGVKD. The CDR3 loop is CAISELTSGSVGELFF. The CDR3 region has the DNA TGTGCCATCAGTGAACTTACTAGCGGGAGTGTCGGGGAGCTGTTTTTT.

This clonotype was picked up a small number of times. This chain uses TRBV15 with TRBJ2-7; TRBD1 matches at 7 bases. This CDR3 has 15 residues. Germline CDR1 and CDR2: LNHNV and YYDKDF (reference sequence). V gave up 0 bases and J gave up 2 bases; unmatched junction bases: 4. The CDR3 DNA reads TGTGCCACCAGCAGAGATTCCCAGGGGGCCTACGAGCAGTACTTC. It is translated as CATSRDSQGAYEQYF. The full variable domain, rest sourced from reference TRBV15 and TRBJ2-7, is DAMVIQNPRYQVTQFGKPVTLSCSQTLNHNVMYWYQQKSSQAPKLLFHYYDKDFNNEADTPDNFQSRRPNTSFCFLDIRSPGLGDTAMYLCATSRDSQGAYEQYFGPGTRLTVT.

This clonotype has ten or more counts. CDR3 in amino acids: CSARDGSYSNQPQHF. CDR3 bases: TGCAGTGCTAGAGACGGCAGTTATAGCAATCAGCCCCAGCATTTT. J is TRBJ1-5 and V is TRBV20-1; unclear D gene. The V end was cut by 0 bases, the J end by 0 bases, with 9 bases between. The germline V gene has CDR1 DFQATT and CDR2 SNEGSKA (reference sequence). The CDR3 contains 15 residues.

There are a few counts of this clonotype. The V gene is TRBV6-1, the J gene TRBJ2-3; tentatively, D is TRBD2 (7 bases). The CDR3 runs to 16 residues. Trimming pared 6 bases from V and 1 base from J, leaving 17 bases between. CDR1 and CDR2 from the germline V gene are MNHNS and SASEGT. CDR3 sequence reads: CASSPQGLLGTDTQYF. CDR3 nucleotides: TGTGCCAGCAGCCCACAGGGACTATTAGGCACAGATACGCAGTATTTT.

This clonotype was detected a few times. The rearrangement joins TRBV6-5 to TRBJ2-3; D may be TRBD2 (6 bases). The germline V gene has CDR1 MNHEY and CDR2 SVGAGI. This CDR3 has 12 residues. The V and J ends lost 9 bases and 2 bases respectively, with 9 bases between them. The CDR3: CASGGYTDTQYF. The CDR3 DNA follows: TGTGCCAGTGGGGGGTACACAGATACGCAGTATTTT.

This chain uses TRBV4-3 with TRBJ2-1; no clear D. The CDR3 contains 13 residues. Trimming removed 2 bases from V and 9 bases from J, with 11 bases in between. CDR1 LGHNA and CDR2 YSLEER come from the germline V gene. The CDR3 coding sequence is TGCGCCAGCAGCCAAACGACTCTCCGTGAGCAGTTCTTC. Translating gives CASSQTTLREQFF.

This clonotype came up a few times. The chain carries TRBV12-3 or TRBV12-4 and TRBJ1-4; weak D call: TRBD1 (6 bases). V lost 3 bases and J 4 bases, leaving 6 bases between the germline ends. The CDR3 contains 13 residues. The CDR3 loop is CASSFRGNEKLFF. The CDR3 nucleotides read TGTGCCAGCAGTTTCAGGGGTAATGAAAAACTGTTTTTT.

This clonotype occurred many times. The rearrangement links TRBV24-1 to TRBJ2-1; 9 positions match TRBD2. The CDR3 has 17 residues. V was pared by 3 bases and J by 8 bases, with 13 bases of the junction left unmatched. Germline CDR1 reads KGHDR; CDR2 reads SFDVKD. The CDR3 loop reads CATSDHHLAGALYEQFF. CDR3 sequence (DNA): TGTGCCACCAGTGATCACCATTTAGCGGGAGCCCTGTATGAGCAGTTCTTC.

This chain connects TRBV4-3 to TRBJ2-1; D possibly corresponds to TRBD2 (6 bases). This CDR3 is 16 amino acids long. Between the trimmed V and J ends, which lost 0 bases and 9 bases, there was a span of 18 bases. Germline V gene sequence: CDR1 LGHNA, CDR2 YSLEER. CDR3 region: CASSQDSGGWATEQFF. CDR3 nucleotides: TGCGCCAGCAGCCAAGATTCCGGGGGATGGGCTACTGAGCAGTTCTTC.